One and the same sample provided the 19 T cell receptor beta chains below, sequenced in a study of cytomegalovirus exposure and HLA in healthy donors. The PCR employed 60 Vbeta primers together with 13 Jbeta primers. Profiled with immunoSEQ multiplex PCR; TCRdb holds only in-frame clones, not every one. Recorded for this sample: about 40,000 clones. Material for sequencing was PBMCs. The receptor source for this set is a woman aged 25 to 39 in good health and CMV-seronegative.

This chain joins TRBV9 and TRBJ2-2; unclear D gene. The CDR3 has 15 residues. Germline assignment: CDR1 SGDLS and CDR2 YYNGEE. Trimming stripped 3 bases from V and 4 bases from J, with 13 bases between. CDR3 protein: CASSADRVGTGELFF. The CDR3 region has the DNA TGTGCCAGCAGCGCAGACCGGGTTGGCACCGGGGAGCTGTTTTTT.

This sequence joins TRBV29-1 and TRBJ1-4; D remains ambiguous. V lost 4 bases, J lost 5 bases, and 11 bases lay in between. This CDR3 comprises 13 residues. Germline V gives CDR1 SQVTM, CDR2 ANQGSEA. The CDR3 region is CSVGQMNNEKLFF. The CDR3 region has the DNA TGCAGCGTTGGACAAATGAACAATGAAAAACTGTTTTTT. The entire variable domain, with the rest obtained from reference TRBV29-1 and TRBJ1-4, is as follows: SAVISQKPSRDICQRGTSLTIQCQVDSQVTMMFWYRQQPGQSLTLIATANQGSEATYESGFVIDKFPISRPNLTFSTLTVSNMSPEDSSIYLCSVGQMNNEKLFFGSGTQLSVL.

The chain is built from TRBV4-2 and TRBJ2-7; 7 bases line up with TRBD1. Trimming removed 1 base from V and 1 base from J; junction bases left unmatched: 1. This CDR3 spans 14 amino acids. The germline CDR1 and CDR2 sequences are LGHNA and YNFKEQ. In DNA, the CDR3 is TGTGCCAGCAGCCAAGGGGACAGTTCCTACGAGCAGTACTTC. It is translated as CASSQGDSSYEQYF.

The chain is built from TRBV29-1 and TRBJ2-1; 9 bases are a match to TRBD2. The V segment lost 4 bases and the J segment 5 bases; nucleotides outside the gene matches: 9. Germline V lookup: CDR1 SQVTM, CDR2 ANQGSEA. This CDR3 is built from 15 residues. The CDR3 nucleotides read TGCAGCGTTGTTAGCGGGAGTCATAGTAACAATGAGCAGTTCTTC. Its translation is CSVVSGSHSNNEQFF.

The chain has TRBV6-5 and TRBJ1-1, with 11 bases identical to TRBD1. Trimming cost V 2 bases and J 1 base; bases outside gene matches: 0. Germline assignment: CDR1 MNHEY and CDR2 SVGAGI. This CDR3 comprises 15 residues. The CDR3: CASSYGTGGNTEAFF. As DNA, the CDR3 is TGTGCCAGCAGTTACGGGACAGGGGGGAACACTGAAGCTTTCTTT.

Details on this clone: Other DNA variants within this sample encode the same CDR3. The chain employs TRBV30 and TRBJ2-5; 7 bases are a match to TRBD1. This CDR3 comprises 14 residues. Looked up from germline, CDR1 is GTSNPN and CDR2 is SVGIG (reference sequence). The trim removed 3 bases at V and 5 bases at J, leaving 9 bases unmatched. The CDR3 region is CAWRPGRGRETQYF. Here the CDR3 DNA reads TGTGCCTGGAGGCCCGGAAGGGGGCGGGAGACCCAGTACTTC.

The chain recombines TRBV11-2 with TRBJ1-1, with D unresolved. With 6 bases removed from V and 7 bases from J, the gap between germline ends came to 18 bases. Germline CDR1 is SGHAT and CDR2 is FQNNGV. The CDR3 extends over 14 amino acids. This CDR3 is CASRVAFGVDEAFF. CDR3 bases: TGTGCCAGCAGAGTAGCTTTCGGGGTTGATGAAGCTTTCTTT.

The V call is TRBV28, the J call TRBJ1-1; TRBD1 is a possible D gene (5 bases). Germline CDR1 is MDHEN and CDR2 is SYDVKM. The CDR3 spans 15 residues. The V gene lost 0 bases and the J gene lost 3 bases, with 11 bases spanning the gap. CDR3 loop: CASSLWGGEDTEAFF. As DNA, the CDR3 is TGTGCCAGCAGTTTATGGGGGGGGGAGGACACTGAAGCTTTCTTT.

This rearrangement joins TRBV19 to TRBJ2-7; 8 bases match TRBD2. Germline V gene data show CDR1 as LNHDA and CDR2 as SQIVND (reference sequence). This CDR3 comprises 15 residues. After removal of 3 bases from V and 2 bases from J, the junction contained 6 bases not matched to a gene. CDR3 in DNA: TGTGCCAGTAGTATCGACGGGACTAGAGCCTACGAGCAGTACTTC. Encoded protein: CASSIDGTRAYEQYF.

The chain links TRBV5-5 to TRBJ1-2, with D unclear. The V and J ends lost 7 bases and 3 bases respectively, with 13 bases between them. The CDR3 sequence is 13 residues long. Germline CDR1 SGHKS, CDR2 YYEKEE (reference sequence). CDR3 residues: CASQYLSDYGYTF. The CDR3 coding sequence is TGTGCCAGCCAATATTTGAGTGACTATGGCTACACCTTC.

The V gene is TRBV18, the J gene TRBJ1-5; 7 bases agree with TRBD1. The CDR3 contains 15 residues. V was clipped by 3 bases and J by 3 bases; unmatched bases: 5. CDR1 and CDR2 (germline): KGHSH, LQKENI. The CDR3 here is CASSPRGTDNQPQHF. The DNA of the CDR3 is TGTGCCAGCTCACCTCGCGGGACAGACAATCAGCCCCAGCATTTT.

The chain links TRBV9 to TRBJ1-1; D might be TRBD1 (5 bases). The CDR3 runs 13 residues. CDR1 and CDR2 from the germline V gene are SGDLS and YYNGEE. Trimming stripped 0 bases from V and 3 bases from J, with 6 bases between. CDR3 in DNA: TGTGCCAGCAGCGTAGAAGGGGACACTGAAGCTTTCTTT. Translated: CASSVEGDTEAFF.

The chain couples TRBV5-1 to TRBJ2-2, with 11 bases matching TRBD2. The CDR3 runs to 16 residues. Per the germline V gene, CDR1 is SGHRS and CDR2 is YFSETQ. The V gene end was trimmed by 4 bases and the J gene end by 7 bases; junction bases not matched to a gene: 9. In nucleotides, the CDR3 is TGCGCCAGCAGCCCGTTAGCGGGAGGGCCAGTCGGGGAGCTGTTTTTT. Protein product: CASSPLAGGPVGELFF.

V is TRBV19 and J is TRBJ2-7, with 7 nucleotides matching TRBD2. Germline CDR1 is LNHDA and CDR2 is SQIVND (reference sequence). CDR3 length equals 16 residues. J gave up 4 bases and V 5 bases, and 14 bases lay outside the gene matches. The CDR3 protein is CASSLPSGTTIYEQYF. The CDR3 coding sequence is TGTGCCAGTAGTTTACCTAGCGGTACCACGATTTACGAGCAGTACTTC.

This rearrangement joins TRBV5-1 to TRBJ2-5; 8 nucleotides agree with TRBD2. Germline V gives CDR1 SGHRS, CDR2 YFSETQ. CDR3 length: 14 residues. Unmatched junction bases numbered 3, after V lost 4 bases and J lost 1 base. CDR3 in amino acids: CASSLGTSQETQYF. In DNA, the CDR3 is TGCGCCAGCAGCCTCGGGACTAGCCAAGAGACCCAGTACTTC. The full variable domain, completed using reference TRBV5-1 and TRBJ2-5, is KAGVTQTPRYLIKTRGQQVTLSCSPISGHRSVSWYQQTPGQGLQFLFEYFSETQRNKGNFPGRFSGRQFSNSRSEMNVSTLELGDSALYLCASSLGTSQETQYFGPGTRLLVL.

The chain employs TRBV7-9 and TRBJ2-1, with 8 bases lining up with TRBD2. The CDR3 totals 16 residues. The germline V gene has CDR1 SEHNR and CDR2 FQNEAQ (reference sequence). The V and J ends lost 2 bases and 8 bases, in that order; junction bases with no gene match: 11. CDR3 sequence: CASSLISSGRIDEQFF. The CDR3 DNA follows: TGTGCCAGCAGCTTAATTTCCAGCGGGAGAATCGATGAGCAGTTCTTC.

The V gene is TRBV21-1, the J gene TRBJ2-3; the tabulated D call, TRBD2, remains unverified against the DNA. TRBV21-1 is reported as a pseudogene. The length of the CDR3 is 14 residues. The CDR3 nucleotides read TGTGCCAGCAGCAAAAGAGGACTACCAGATACGCAGTATTTT. Residues: CASSKRGLPDTQYF.

The genes are TRBV29-1 and TRBJ1-2, with a tentative D call TRBD1 (5 bases). Trimming cost V 6 bases and J 5 bases, with 16 bases left between them. The CDR3 covers 13 residues. Germline V CDR1 and CDR2: SQVTM, ANQGSEA. The CDR3 DNA sequence: TGCAGCGTGGATGAAAGGGGTGGATATGGCTACACCTTC. Its protein product is CSVDERGGYGYTF.

The rearrangement links TRBV5-4 to TRBJ2-7, with 10 bases lining up with TRBD1. Germline V gene sequence: CDR1 SGHNT, CDR2 YYREEE (reference sequence). V trimming: 4 bases; J trimming: 2 bases; junction bases outside the gene matches: 3. CDR3 length: 14 amino acids. The CDR3 loop is CASSRGTGAYEQYF. Here the CDR3 DNA reads TGTGCCAGCAGCCGCGGGACAGGGGCCTACGAGCAGTACTTC.